This T cell receptor (beta chain) was sequenced during a study of CD8 T cells in ankylosing spondylitis. V lost 5 bases to trimming and J lost 6 bases; unmatched junction nucleotides: 4. The CDR3 sequence is 12 residues long. Looked up from germline, CDR1 is DFQATT and CDR2 is SNEGSKA (reference sequence). One entry per CDR3 protein, called by TCRdb with MiXCR from the 5' RACE reads. Of 200,000 to 300,000 distinct CDR3 sequences in the sample, around 8% were seen once. Study-wide points: There was reportedly significant enrichment of clones that were disease-linked in matched ankylosing spondylitis synovial fluid. One TCR beta motif, made up of 7 or 8 highly homologous variants, appeared characteristic of ankylosing spondylitis blood. Clones linked with disease were CD8+ and fairly uncommon in the peripheral blood.

This clonotype was observed at least ten times. Its antigen remains unidentified. The sequence was obtained from a female donor with ankylosing spondylitis or in good health (not recorded which). The source material was blood, either unsorted or a sorted T cell fraction (not recorded which). This chain uses TRBV20-1 with TRBJ1-2; 9 positions agree with TRBD1. The CDR3 here is CSAFTGGNGYTF. The CDR3 nucleotides are TGCAGTGCTTTTACAGGGGGCAATGGCTACACCTTC.